The clone carrying this T cell receptor beta chain appeared many times. Its matching antigen is unknown. V lost 1 base, J lost 2 bases, and 10 bases lay in between. The CDR3 is 15 amino acids. The germline V gene encodes CDR1 SGHAT and CDR2 FQNNGV. The data were taken from a study of CD8 T cells in ankylosing spondylitis. Study results and caveats: Reportedly, significant enrichment of disease-linked clones occurred in matched ankylosing spondylitis synovial fluid. Relatively rare in peripheral blood, disease-linked clones were also CD8+. In ankylosing spondylitis blood, a motif of seven to nine highly homologous TCR beta variants appeared characteristic.

Quantitative 5'-RACE was performed with molecular barcodes, and it yielded the TCR beta libraries. TCRdb re-analysed the 5' RACE reads in MiXCR, keeping a single row per CDR3 protein. Of 150,000 to 200,000 distinct CDR3 sequences in the sample, 18% are singletons; the top ten hold roughly 4.5%. The genes are TRBV11-2 and TRBJ2-3; D unclear. The sequencing input was blood, either unsorted or a sorted T cell fraction (not recorded which). The sequence came from a male donor aged 10-29 years with ankylosing spondylitis or in good health (not recorded which). CDR3 bases: TGTGCCAGCAGCTTAGGAACCAGAAACACAGATACGCAGTATTTT. It yields the protein CASSLGTRNTDTQYF.